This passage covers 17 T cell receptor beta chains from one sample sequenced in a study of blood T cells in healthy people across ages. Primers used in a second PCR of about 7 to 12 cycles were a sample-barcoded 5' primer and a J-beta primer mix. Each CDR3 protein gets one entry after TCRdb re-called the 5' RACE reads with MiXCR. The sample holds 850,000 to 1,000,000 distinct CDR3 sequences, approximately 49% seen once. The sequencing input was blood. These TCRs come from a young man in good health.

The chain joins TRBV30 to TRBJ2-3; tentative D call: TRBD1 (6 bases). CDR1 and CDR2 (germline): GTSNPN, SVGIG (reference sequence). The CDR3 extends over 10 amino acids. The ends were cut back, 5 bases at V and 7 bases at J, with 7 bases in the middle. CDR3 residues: CAWGGYTQYF. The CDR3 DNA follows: TGTGCCTGGGGGGGCTATACGCAGTATTTT.

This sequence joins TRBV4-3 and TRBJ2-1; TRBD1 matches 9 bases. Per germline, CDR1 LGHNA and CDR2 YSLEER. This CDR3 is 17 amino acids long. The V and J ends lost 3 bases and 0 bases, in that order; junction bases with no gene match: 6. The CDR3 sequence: CASSQGQGGPSYNEQFF. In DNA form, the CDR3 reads TGCGCCAGCAGCCAGGGACAGGGAGGGCCCTCCTACAATGAGCAGTTCTTC.

CDR3 loop: CASSLGPRGGGETQYF. The CDR3 coding sequence is TGTGCCAGCAGCTTAGGTCCCAGGGGCGGAGGAGAGACCCAGTACTTC. The chain recombines TRBV7-3 with TRBJ2-5; a weak D match, TRBD1 (6 bases). The CDR3 runs 16 residues. Germline CDR1 reads SGHTA; CDR2 reads FQGTGA. V was pared by 2 bases and J by 4 bases, with 17 bases between.

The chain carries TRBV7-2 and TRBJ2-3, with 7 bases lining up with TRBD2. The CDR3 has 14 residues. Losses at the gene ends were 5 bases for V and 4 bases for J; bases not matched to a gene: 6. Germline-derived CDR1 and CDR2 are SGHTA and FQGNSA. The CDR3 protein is CASSPRLASDTQYF. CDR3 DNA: TGTGCCAGCAGCCCTCGACTAGCTTCAGATACGCAGTATTTT.

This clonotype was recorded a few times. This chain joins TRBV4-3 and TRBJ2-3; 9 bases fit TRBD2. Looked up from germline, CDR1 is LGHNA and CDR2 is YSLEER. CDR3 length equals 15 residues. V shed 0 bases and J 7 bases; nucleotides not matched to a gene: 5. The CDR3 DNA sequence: TGCGCCAGCAGCCAAGAGCGGGGGGGCGGAAATACGCAGTATTTT. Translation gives CASSQERGGGNTQYF.

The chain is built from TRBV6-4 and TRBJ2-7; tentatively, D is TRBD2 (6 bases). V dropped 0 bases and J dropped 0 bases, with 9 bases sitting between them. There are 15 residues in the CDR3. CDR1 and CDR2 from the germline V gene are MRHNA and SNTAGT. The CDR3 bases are TGTGCCAGCAGTGACTCGGAGGGGCCCTCCTACGAGCAGTACTTC. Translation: CASSDSEGPSYEQYF.

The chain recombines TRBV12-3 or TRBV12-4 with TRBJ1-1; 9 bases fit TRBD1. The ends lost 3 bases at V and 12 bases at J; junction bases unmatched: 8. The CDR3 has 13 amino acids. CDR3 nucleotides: TGTGCCAGCAGTTTTCTAACAGGGGGCGTACCTTTCTTT. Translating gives CASSFLTGGVPFF.

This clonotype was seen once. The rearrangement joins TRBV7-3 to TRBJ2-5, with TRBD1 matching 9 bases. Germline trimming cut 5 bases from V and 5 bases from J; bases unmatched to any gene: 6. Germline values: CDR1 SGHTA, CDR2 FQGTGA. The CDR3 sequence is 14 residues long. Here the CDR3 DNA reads TGTGCCAGCAGCCCTGGACAGGGGATGGAGACCCAGTACTTC. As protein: CASSPGQGMETQYF.

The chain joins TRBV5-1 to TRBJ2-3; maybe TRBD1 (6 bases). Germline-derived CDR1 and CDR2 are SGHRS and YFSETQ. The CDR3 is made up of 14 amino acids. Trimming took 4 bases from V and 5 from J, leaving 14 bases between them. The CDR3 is CASSAGQHKDTQYF. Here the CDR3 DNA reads TGCGCCAGCAGCGCCGGACAGCACAAAGATACGCAGTATTTT.

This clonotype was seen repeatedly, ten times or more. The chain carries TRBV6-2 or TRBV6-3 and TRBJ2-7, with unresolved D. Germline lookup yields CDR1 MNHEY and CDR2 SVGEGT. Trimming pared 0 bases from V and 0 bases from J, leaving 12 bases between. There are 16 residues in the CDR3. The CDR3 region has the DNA TGTGCCAGCAGTTACTCGAATCATAGGAGCTCCTACGAGCAGTACTTC. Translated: CASSYSNHRSSYEQYF.

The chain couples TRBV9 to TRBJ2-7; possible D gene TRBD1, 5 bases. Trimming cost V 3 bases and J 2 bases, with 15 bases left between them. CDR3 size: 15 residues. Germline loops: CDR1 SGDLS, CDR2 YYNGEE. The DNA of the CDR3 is TGTGCCAGCAGCGAGGGTGCGGACACAGCCTACGAGCAGTACTTC. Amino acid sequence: CASSEGADTAYEQYF.

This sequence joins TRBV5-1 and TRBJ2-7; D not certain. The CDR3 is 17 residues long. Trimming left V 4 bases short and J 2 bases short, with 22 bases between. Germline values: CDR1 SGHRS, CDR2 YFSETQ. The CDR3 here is CASSPSLTRKNTYEQYF. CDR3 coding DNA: TGCGCCAGCAGCCCGTCTTTAACGAGGAAAAATACCTACGAGCAGTACTTC. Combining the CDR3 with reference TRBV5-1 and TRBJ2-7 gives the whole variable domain KAGVTQTPRYLIKTRGQQVTLSCSPISGHRSVSWYQQTPGQGLQFLFEYFSETQRNKGNFPGRFSGRQFSNSRSEMNVSTLELGDSALYLCASSPSLTRKNTYEQYFGPGTRLTVT.

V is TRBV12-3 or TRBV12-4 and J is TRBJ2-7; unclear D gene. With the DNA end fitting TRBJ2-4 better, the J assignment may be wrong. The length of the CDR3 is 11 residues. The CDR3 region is CASSLLGIQYF. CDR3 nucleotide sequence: TGTGCCAGCAGTTTACTGGGCATTCAGTACTTC.

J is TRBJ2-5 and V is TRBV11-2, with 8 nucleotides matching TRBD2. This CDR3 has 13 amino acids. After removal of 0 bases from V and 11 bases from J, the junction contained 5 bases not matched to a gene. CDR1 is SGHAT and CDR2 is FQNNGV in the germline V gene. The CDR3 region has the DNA TGTGCCAGCAGCTTAGAAGCGGGGGCTGGGCAGTACTTC. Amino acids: CASSLEAGAGQYF.

CDR3 bases: TGTGCAGCCGGGACAGAGTTGGACCGGGGCTACGAGCAGTACTTC. Its protein product is CAAGTELDRGYEQYF. This chain connects TRBV3-1 to TRBJ2-7, with TRBD1 identical over 7 bases. Germline loops: CDR1 LGHDT, CDR2 YNNKEL (reference sequence). CDR3 length: 15 residues.

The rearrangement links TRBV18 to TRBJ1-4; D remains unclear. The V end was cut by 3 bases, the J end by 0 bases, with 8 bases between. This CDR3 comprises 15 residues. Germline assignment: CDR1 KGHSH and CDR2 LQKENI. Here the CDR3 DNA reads TGTGCCAGCTCACCGCAGACAACAACTAATGAAAAACTGTTTTTT. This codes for CASSPQTTTNEKLFF. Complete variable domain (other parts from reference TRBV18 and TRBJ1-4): NAGVMQNPRHLVRRRGQEARLRCSPMKGHSHVYWYRQLPEEGLKFMVYLQKENIIDESGMPKERFSAEFPKEGPSILRIQQVVRGDSAAYFCASSPQTTTNEKLFFGSGTQLSVL.

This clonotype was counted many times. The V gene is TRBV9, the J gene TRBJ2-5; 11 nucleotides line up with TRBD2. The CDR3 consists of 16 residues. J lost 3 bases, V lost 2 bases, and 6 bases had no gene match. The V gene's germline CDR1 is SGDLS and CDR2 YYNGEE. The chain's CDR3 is CASSVSGGGTEETQYF. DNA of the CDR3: TGTGCCAGCAGCGTTAGCGGGGGGGGCACAGAAGAGACCCAGTACTTC.